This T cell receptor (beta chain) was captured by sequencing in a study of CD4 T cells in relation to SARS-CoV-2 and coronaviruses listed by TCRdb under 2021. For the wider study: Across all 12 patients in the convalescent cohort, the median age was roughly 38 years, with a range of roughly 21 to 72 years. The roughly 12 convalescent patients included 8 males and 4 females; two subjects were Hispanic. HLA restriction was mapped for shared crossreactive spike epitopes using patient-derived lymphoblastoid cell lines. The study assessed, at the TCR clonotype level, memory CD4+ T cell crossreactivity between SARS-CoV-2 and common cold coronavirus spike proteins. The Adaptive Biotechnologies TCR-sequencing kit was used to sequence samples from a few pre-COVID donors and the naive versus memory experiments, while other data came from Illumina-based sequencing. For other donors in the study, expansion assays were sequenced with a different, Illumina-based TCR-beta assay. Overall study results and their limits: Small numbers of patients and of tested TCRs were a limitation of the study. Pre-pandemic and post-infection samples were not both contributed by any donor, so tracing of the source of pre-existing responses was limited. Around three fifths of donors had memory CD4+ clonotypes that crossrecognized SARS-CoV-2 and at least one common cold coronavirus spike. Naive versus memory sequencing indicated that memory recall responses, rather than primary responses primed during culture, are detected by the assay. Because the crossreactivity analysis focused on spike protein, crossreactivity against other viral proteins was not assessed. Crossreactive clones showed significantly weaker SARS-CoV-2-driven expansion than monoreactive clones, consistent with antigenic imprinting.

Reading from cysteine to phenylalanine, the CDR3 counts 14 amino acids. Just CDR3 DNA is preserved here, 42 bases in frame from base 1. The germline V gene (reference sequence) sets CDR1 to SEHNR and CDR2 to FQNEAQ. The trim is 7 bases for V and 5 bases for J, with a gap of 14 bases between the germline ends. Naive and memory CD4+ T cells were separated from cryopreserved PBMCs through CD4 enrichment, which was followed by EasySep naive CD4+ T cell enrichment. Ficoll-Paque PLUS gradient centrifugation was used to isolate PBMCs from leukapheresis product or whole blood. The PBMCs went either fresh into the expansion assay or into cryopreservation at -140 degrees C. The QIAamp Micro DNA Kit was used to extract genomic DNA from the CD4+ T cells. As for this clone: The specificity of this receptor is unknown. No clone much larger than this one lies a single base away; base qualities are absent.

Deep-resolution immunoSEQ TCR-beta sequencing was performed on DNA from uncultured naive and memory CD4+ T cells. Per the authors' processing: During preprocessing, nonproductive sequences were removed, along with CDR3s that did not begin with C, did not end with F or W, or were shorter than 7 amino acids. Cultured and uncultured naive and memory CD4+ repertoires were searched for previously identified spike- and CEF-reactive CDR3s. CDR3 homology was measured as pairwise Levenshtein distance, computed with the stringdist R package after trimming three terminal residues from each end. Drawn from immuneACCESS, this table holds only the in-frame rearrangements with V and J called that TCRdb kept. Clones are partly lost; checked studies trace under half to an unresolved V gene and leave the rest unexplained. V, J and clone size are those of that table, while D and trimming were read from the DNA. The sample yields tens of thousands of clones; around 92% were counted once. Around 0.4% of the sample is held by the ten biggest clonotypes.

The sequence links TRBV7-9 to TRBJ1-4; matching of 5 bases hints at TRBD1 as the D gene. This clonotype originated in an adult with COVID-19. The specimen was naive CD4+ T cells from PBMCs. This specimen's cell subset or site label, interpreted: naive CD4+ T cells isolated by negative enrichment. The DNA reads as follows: TGTGCCAGCATCGCCGGGACTGCGAATGAAAAACTGTTTTTT. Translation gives CASIAGTANEKLFF.